The 26 T cell receptor beta chains given below trace back to one sample, sequenced in a study of cytomegalovirus exposure and HLA in healthy donors. Here immunoSEQ multiplex PCR was the method, and the copy in TCRdb shows in-frame clones only, minus some. Altogether approximately 180,000 clones are present, 86% being singletons, with the ten largest covering around 1.6%. The sequenced sample consisted of PBMCs. All receptors come from a young woman in good health and CMV-seronegative.

This chain joins TRBV2 and TRBJ2-5; TRBD2 aligns across 8 bases. Germline loops: CDR1 SNHLY, CDR2 FYNNEI. V was clipped by 4 bases and J by 7 bases; unmatched bases: 8. The CDR3 is 14 residues long. The CDR3 bases are TGTGCCAGCAGTGCCCCGGGGGGGCGCGTGACCCAGTACTTC. Its protein is CASSAPGGRVTQYF.

This rearrangement joins TRBV14 to TRBJ1-4; 8 bases match TRBD1. CDR3 length: 14 amino acids. Germline V CDR1 and CDR2: SGHDN, FVKESK. V was clipped by 3 bases and J by 10 bases; unmatched bases: 7. The CDR3 DNA sequence: TGTGCCAGCAGCCACCGACAGGGGAGTGGAAAACTGTTTTTT. Amino acids: CASSHRQGSGKLFF.

CDR3 sequence reads: CASSLEAPTGPTNEKLFF. CDR3 sequence (DNA): TGTGCCAGCAGCTTAGAGGCCCCGACAGGGCCAACTAATGAAAAACTGTTTTTT. This chain uses TRBV7-6 with TRBJ1-4; 7 bases are shared with TRBD1. After removal of 1 base from V and 0 bases from J, the junction contained 8 bases not matched to a gene. In germline, CDR1 is SGHVS, CDR2 FNYEAQ. CDR3 size: 18 residues.

This chain uses TRBV12-1 with TRBJ1-1; the table's D call, TRBD1, was not checked against the DNA. TRBV12-1 is a listed pseudogene. This CDR3 is 15 amino acids long. The CDR3 is CASSSTRDRNTEAFF. The CDR3 coding sequence is TGTGCCAGCAGCTCAACACGGGACAGGAACACTGAAGCTTTCTTT.

As concerns this clone: Other DNA sequences in the same sample also yield this CDR3. V and J are TRBV30 and TRBJ1-1, with D maybe TRBD1 (6 bases). Germline V CDR1 and CDR2: GTSNPN, SVGIG (reference sequence). The CDR3 has 12 residues. V dropped 3 bases and J dropped 3 bases, with 8 bases sitting between them. The CDR3 spells CAWSQGYTEAFF. Written as DNA, the CDR3 is TGTGCCTGGAGCCAGGGGTACACTGAAGCTTTCTTT.

This clone was seen a handful of times. Here the CDR3 DNA reads TGTGCCAGTAGTCCCTCCAGGGAGACCCAGTACTTC. Its protein product is CASSPSRETQYF. The chain joins TRBV19 to TRBJ2-5; no clear D. V lost 5 bases and J 5 bases, leaving 9 bases between the germline ends. Germline V gene sequence: CDR1 LNHDA, CDR2 SQIVND (reference sequence). The CDR3 is 12 residues long.

The chain joins TRBV11-2 to TRBJ1-6, with TRBD1 identical over 9 bases. CDR1 is SGHAT, CDR2 FQNNGV, per germline. CDR3 length: 15 residues. J gave up 3 bases and V 3 bases, and 0 bases lay outside the gene matches. CDR3 in amino acids: CASSLGQGYNSPLHF. CDR3 DNA: TGTGCCAGCAGCTTGGGACAGGGCTATAATTCACCCCTCCACTTT.

This chain joins TRBV7-9 and TRBJ1-1; possibly TRBD1 for D (5 bases). The CDR3 consists of 15 residues. CDR1 is SEHNR, CDR2 FQNEAQ, per germline (reference sequence). The V end lost 1 base, the J end lost 2 bases, and 11 bases lay between the germline ends. CDR3 nucleotides: TGTGCCAGCAGCTTAGACATACAGGTAAACACTGAAGCTTTCTTT. Its protein product is CASSLDIQVNTEAFF.

The chain employs TRBV19 and TRBJ1-4; D ambiguous. The CDR3 runs 15 residues. Germline CDR1 is LNHDA and CDR2 is SQIVND (reference sequence). Deletions cut 3 bases from V and 5 bases from J, with 13 bases between. This chain's CDR3 is CASSMTRIRNEKLFF. The CDR3 region has the DNA TGTGCCAGTAGTATGACGCGGATTAGAAATGAAAAACTGTTTTTT. The full variable domain, completed using reference TRBV19 and TRBJ1-4, is DGGITQSPKYLFRKEGQNVTLSCEQNLNHDAMYWYRQDPGQGLRLIYYSQIVNDFQKGDIAEGYSVSREKKESFPLTVTSAQKNPTAFYLCASSMTRIRNEKLFFGSGTQLSVL.

The rearrangement uses TRBV11-1 and TRBJ1-1; no definite D call. With 2 bases removed from V and 1 base from J, the gap between germline ends came to 5 bases. The CDR3 has 13 amino acids. Germline CDR1 reads SGHAT; CDR2 reads FQDESV (reference sequence). The CDR3 nucleotides are TGTGCCAGCAGCTTACCAGGGAACACTGAAGCTTTCTTT. The encoded protein is CASSLPGNTEAFF.

This rearrangement joins TRBV4-1 to TRBJ2-7, with TRBD2 matching 11 bases. From germline, CDR1 is MGHRA and CDR2 YSYEKL. With 0 bases clipped from V and 1 base from J, the junction kept 11 bases outside the gene matches. The CDR3 has 19 residues. The CDR3 DNA reads as TGCGCCAGCAGCCAAGATAGTGGAGTGGGACTAGCGGCTTCCTACGAGCAGTACTTC. It specifies CASSQDSGVGLAASYEQYF.

The chain has TRBV5-1 and TRBJ1-2; D gene unclear. Trimming took off 3 bases at V and 4 bases at J, with 22 bases between the two ends. The CDR3 spans 17 residues. CDR1 is SGHRS and CDR2 is YFSETQ in the germline V gene. In DNA form, the CDR3 reads TGCGCCAGCAGCTCAGACATTATACCTCAGGTCCGCTATGGCTACACCTTC. Amino acids: CASSSDIIPQVRYGYTF. The whole variable domain, filled in from reference TRBV5-1 and TRBJ1-2, reads KAGVTQTPRYLIKTRGQQVTLSCSPISGHRSVSWYQQTPGQGLQFLFEYFSETQRNKGNFPGRFSGRQFSNSRSEMNVSTLELGDSALYLCASSSDIIPQVRYGYTFGSGTRLTVV.

The gene calls are TRBV4-1 and TRBJ2-5; 10 positions agree with TRBD1. CDR1 MGHRA and CDR2 YSYEKL come from the germline V gene. After removal of 4 bases from V and 1 base from J, the junction contained 6 bases not matched to a gene. The CDR3 consists of 16 residues. This CDR3 reads CASSRGQGVFQETQYF. The CDR3 DNA reads TGCGCCAGCAGCCGTGGACAGGGGGTTTTCCAAGAGACCCAGTACTTC.

The chain is built from TRBV5-1 and TRBJ2-3; possible D gene TRBD1, 6 bases. The germline CDR1 and CDR2 sequences are SGHRS and YFSETQ. The CDR3 covers 16 residues. With 4 bases removed from V and 0 bases from J, the gap between germline ends came to 15 bases. The CDR3 reads CASSHGQTHSTDTQYF. CDR3 DNA: TGCGCCAGCAGCCACGGACAGACACATAGCACAGATACGCAGTATTTT.

The chain couples TRBV6-5 to TRBJ2-2; possible D gene TRBD2, 6 bases. Looked up from germline, CDR1 is MNHEY and CDR2 is SVGAGI. With 6 bases removed from V and 5 bases from J, the gap between germline ends came to 16 bases. This CDR3 comprises 15 residues. The CDR3 spells CASSSGDGSTGELFF. The CDR3 region has the DNA TGTGCCAGCAGCTCCGGAGACGGGAGTACCGGGGAGCTGTTTTTT.

This chain connects TRBV15 to TRBJ2-7; 9 bases line up with TRBD1. CDR1 is LNHNV and CDR2 is YYDKDF in the germline V gene (reference sequence). Trimming removed 5 bases from V and 7 bases from J; junction bases left unmatched: 6. The CDR3 runs to 13 residues. DNA for the CDR3: TGTGCCACCAGCGGCCGGGACAGGGATGAGCAGTACTTC. Translation gives CATSGRDRDEQYF.

J is TRBJ2-6 and V is TRBV7-9; D possibly corresponds to TRBD1 (7 bases). This CDR3 has 19 residues. Deletions cut 3 bases from V and 0 bases from J, with 18 bases between. Germline V gives CDR1 SEHNR, CDR2 FQNEAQ (reference sequence). The DNA for the CDR3 is TGTGCCAGCAGCTTGGAGGGGGCCCAATCCCTCTCTGGGGCCAACGTCCTGACTTTC. Amino acid sequence: CASSLEGAQSLSGANVLTF.

This chain uses TRBV11-2 with TRBJ1-1; D gene unclear. The CDR3 consists of 14 residues. The V and J ends lost 3 bases and 0 bases respectively, with 8 bases between them. The germline CDR1 and CDR2 sequences are SGHAT and FQNNGV. In DNA form, the CDR3 reads TGTGCCAGCAGCTTCCCGGAGGTGAACACTGAAGCTTTCTTT. Translated, it gives CASSFPEVNTEAFF.

V and J are TRBV5-1 and TRBJ1-1; possibly TRBD1 for D (5 bases). The CDR3 totals 14 residues. CDR1 is SGHRS and CDR2 is YFSETQ in the germline V gene. V was trimmed by 4 bases and J by 1 base, leaving 11 bases between them. DNA of the CDR3: TGCGCCAGCAGCAAACGACAGCCGAACACTGAAGCTTTCTTT. Translated: CASSKRQPNTEAFF.

This rearrangement joins TRBV6-1 to TRBJ1-4; D call uncertain. This CDR3 spans 14 amino acids. V lost 3 bases and J 5 bases, leaving 10 bases between the germline ends. Germline V CDR1 and CDR2: MNHNS, SASEGT. CDR3 amino acids: CASSDPGWNEKLFF. In DNA, the CDR3 is TGTGCCAGCAGTGACCCCGGGTGGAATGAAAAACTGTTTTTT.

The gene calls are TRBV7-2 and TRBJ2-1; perhaps TRBD2 as D (6 bases). CDR1 SGHTA and CDR2 FQGNSA come from the germline V gene. The CDR3 has 13 residues. With 3 bases removed from V and 8 bases from J, the gap between germline ends came to 11 bases. Here the CDR3 reads CASSLGRDYEQFF. The CDR3 DNA reads as TGTGCCAGCAGCTTGGGGCGGGATTATGAGCAGTTCTTC.

The genes are TRBV25-1 and TRBJ2-5; D remains unclear. Germline CDR1 MGHDK, CDR2 SYGVNS. The ends were cut back, 4 bases at V and 4 bases at J, with 10 bases in the middle. The CDR3 covers 13 residues. The CDR3 sequence: CASSVRQRETQYF. The DNA for the CDR3 is TGTGCCAGCAGTGTTCGGCAGCGAGAGACCCAGTACTTC.

The chain's CDR3 is CAIKSYEEGGYTF. In DNA form, the CDR3 reads TGTGCCATCAAGAGTTACGAGGAAGGTGGCTACACCTTC. The chain employs TRBV10-3 and TRBJ1-2, with D unresolved. The CDR3 is made up of 13 amino acids. The germline V and J ends were trimmed by 7 bases and 7 bases, with 16 bases remaining between them. CDR1 ENHRY and CDR2 SYGVKD come from the germline V gene.

The chain is built from TRBV7-2 and TRBJ1-5; 7 bases line up with TRBD1. The ends lost 5 bases at V and 4 bases at J; junction bases unmatched: 8. The length of the CDR3 is 15 residues. CDR1 SGHTA and CDR2 FQGNSA come from the germline V gene. In nucleotides, the CDR3 is TGTGCCAGCAGCGGAGGGGGCCTCGAGAATCAGCCCCAGCATTTT. This translates into CASSGGGLENQPQHF.

The chain has TRBV4-1 and TRBJ2-2; 12 bases align to TRBD2. Germline CDR1 reads MGHRA; CDR2 reads YSYEKL. The CDR3 runs 19 residues. The ends lost 1 base at V and 0 bases at J; junction bases unmatched: 6. The CDR3 loop is CASSQARLAGDANTGELFF. CDR3 DNA: TGCGCCAGCAGCCAAGCCCGACTAGCGGGAGACGCGAACACCGGGGAGCTGTTTTTT.

This chain joins TRBV4-1 and TRBJ2-7; tentative D call: TRBD2 (7 bases). With 2 bases removed from V and 2 bases from J, the gap between germline ends came to 13 bases. There are 15 residues in the CDR3. The germline V gene encodes CDR1 MGHRA and CDR2 YSYEKL. CDR3 in DNA: TGCGCCAGCAGCCAACTCGGCGGGGGCACCTACGAGCAGTACTTC. It is translated as CASSQLGGGTYEQYF.